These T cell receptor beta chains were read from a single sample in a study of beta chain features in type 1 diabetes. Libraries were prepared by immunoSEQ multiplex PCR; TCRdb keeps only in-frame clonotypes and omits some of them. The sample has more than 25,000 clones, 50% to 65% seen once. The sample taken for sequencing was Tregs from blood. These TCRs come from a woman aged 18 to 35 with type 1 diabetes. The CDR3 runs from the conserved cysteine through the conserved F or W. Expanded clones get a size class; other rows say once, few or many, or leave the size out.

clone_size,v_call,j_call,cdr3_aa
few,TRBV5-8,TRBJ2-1,CASSLTGWGYNEQFF
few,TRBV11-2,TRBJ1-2,CASSPSRDSYGYTF
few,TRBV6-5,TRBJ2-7,CASRDRGTYEQYF
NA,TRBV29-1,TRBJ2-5,CSVTLGQGRETQYF
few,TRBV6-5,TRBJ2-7,CASRELAGSAYEQYF
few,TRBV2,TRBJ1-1,CASSAMTGGTEAFF
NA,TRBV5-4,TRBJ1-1,CASSPPGQRPEAFF
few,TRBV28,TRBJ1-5,CASGRLISNQPQHF
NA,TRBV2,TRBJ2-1,CASEQGTYNEQFF
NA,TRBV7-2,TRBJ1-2,CASSDRTQTSYGYTF
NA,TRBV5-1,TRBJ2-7,CASSLMDRWTYEQYF
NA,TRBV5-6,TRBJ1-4,CASSLGTGISEKLFF
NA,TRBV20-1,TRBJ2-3,CSAPRGGTQYF
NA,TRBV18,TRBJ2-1,CASSPPRDRVRDEQFF
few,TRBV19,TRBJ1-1,CASSTLDRNTEAFF
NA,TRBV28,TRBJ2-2,CASSLAGRNTGELFF
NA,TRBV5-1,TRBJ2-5,CASSLGGGGQETQYF
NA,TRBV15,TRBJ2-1,CATSRDDEDNYNEQFF
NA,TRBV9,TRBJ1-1,CASSRHMNTEAFF
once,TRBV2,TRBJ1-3,CASSFTGDKEDF
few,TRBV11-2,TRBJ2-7,CASSPDRTYSYEQYF
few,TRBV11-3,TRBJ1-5,CASSTQGNQPQHF
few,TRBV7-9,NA,CASSSRGQSYEQYF
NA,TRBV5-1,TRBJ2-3,CASSLVRGAYTDTQYF
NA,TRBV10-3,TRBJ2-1,CAIRPGLANSYNEQFF
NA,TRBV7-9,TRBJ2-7,CASSSSRTGKIIHEQYF
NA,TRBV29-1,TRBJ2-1,CSVSGTSSYNEQFF
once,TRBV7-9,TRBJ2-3,CASSRLAGGLDTQYF
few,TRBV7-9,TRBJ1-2,CASSLQGGGYTF
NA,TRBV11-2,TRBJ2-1,CASSPGRTKDNEQFF
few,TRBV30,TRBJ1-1,CAWSVVGGSATEAFF
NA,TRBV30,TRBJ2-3,CAWSGLAGGTDTQYF
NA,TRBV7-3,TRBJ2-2,CASRGTRDTGELFF
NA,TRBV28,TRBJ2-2,CASRFRQARNTGELFF
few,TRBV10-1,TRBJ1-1,CASRAGTGGRAFF
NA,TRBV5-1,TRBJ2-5,CASSRDSPAEETQYF
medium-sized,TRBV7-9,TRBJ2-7,CASSLALQESSYEQYF
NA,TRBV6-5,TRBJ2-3,CASSYSTSVPTHTQYF
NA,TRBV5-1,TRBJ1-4,CASSVGAEDEKLFF
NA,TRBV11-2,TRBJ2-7,CASSLVDRGNEQYF
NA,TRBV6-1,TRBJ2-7,CASRDLAGGSYEQYF
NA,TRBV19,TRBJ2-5,CASRRRDRAQETQYF
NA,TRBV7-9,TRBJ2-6,CASRLNSGANVLTF
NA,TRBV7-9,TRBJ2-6,CASSPSSGANVLTF
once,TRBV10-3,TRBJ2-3,CAISRLAGAGSTQYF
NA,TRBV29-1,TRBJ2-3,CSVTGESTDTQYF
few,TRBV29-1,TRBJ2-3,CSVPRGGLNTDTQYF
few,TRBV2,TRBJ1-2,CASSELQGYGGYTF